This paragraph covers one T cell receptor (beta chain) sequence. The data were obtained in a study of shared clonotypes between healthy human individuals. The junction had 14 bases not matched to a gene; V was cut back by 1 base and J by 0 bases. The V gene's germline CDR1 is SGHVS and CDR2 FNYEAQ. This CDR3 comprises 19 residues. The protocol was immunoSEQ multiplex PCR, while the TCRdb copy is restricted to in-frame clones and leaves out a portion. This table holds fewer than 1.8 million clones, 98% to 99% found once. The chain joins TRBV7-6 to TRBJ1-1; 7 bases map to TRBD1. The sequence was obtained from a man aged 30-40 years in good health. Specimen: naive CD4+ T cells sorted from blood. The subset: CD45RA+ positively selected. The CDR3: CASSLGNTRGLGMNTEAFF. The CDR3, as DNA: TGTGCCAGCAGCTTAGGTAATACTAGGGGGCTAGGGATGAACACTGAAGCTTTCTTT.